This T cell receptor beta chain was captured by sequencing in a study of CD8+CD57+ T cells in acquired aplastic anemia. Study-level results: Almost 30 CD8+ CDR3 sequences occurred in both the patients and the controls.

The template for TCR beta VDJ and CDR3 sequence profiling was genomic DNA. A single record per CDR3 protein comes from TCRdb applying MiXCR to the reads. The repertoire includes some 190,000 distinct CDR3 sequences, approximately 52% of them detected once, and roughly 15% sits in the top ten. The table lists this clonotype with many counts. Antigen specificity is unknown. CDR3 length: 14 residues. Germline V gene data show CDR1 as LNHDA and CDR2 as SQIVND (reference sequence). J was trimmed by 5 bases and V by 6 bases; bases with no gene match: 9. This receptor was identified in a human donor in good health, serving as a control. The chain couples TRBV19 to TRBJ2-5, with TRBD2 matching 7 bases. Sequencing was performed on sorted CD4+, CD8+, or CD8+CD57+ T cells (not recorded which) from PBMCs. This CDR3 reads CASSESGGGETQYF. CDR3 sequence (DNA): TGTGCCAGTAGCGAGTCGGGGGGTGGGGAGACCCAGTACTTC.